What follows describes a single TCR beta chain. This sample stems from a study of blood T cell repertoires in COVID-19. Whole-study context: Samples representing acute and convalescent COVID-19 were sourced from the United States, Italy and Spain. Nucleic acid was either cDNA or gDNA, and it came from T cells, B-cell-depleted T cells, or PBMCs.

Authors' methods: By means of reference gene primer amplification, nucleated cell counts were estimated. TCRdb keeps only in-frame clones here, not all; method: immunoSEQ multiplex PCR. That table gives V, J and clone size, and the DNA gave D and trimming. Altogether 30,000 to 40,000 clones are present, roughly 88% being singletons, with the ten largest covering about 14%. Germline trimming cut 5 bases from V and 0 bases from J; bases unmatched to any gene: 6. CDR1 and CDR2 (germline): SGHAT, FQNNGV. The length of the CDR3 is 17 residues. This clonotype was sampled from a man aged 55 to 69 with active COVID-19. This rearrangement joins TRBV11-2 to TRBJ2-3; 12 nucleotides agree with TRBD2. Sequences were obtained from peripheral blood. CDR3 sequence: CASSPHGTSGSTDTQYF. In DNA form, the CDR3 reads TGTGCCAGCAGCCCCCATGGGACTAGCGGGAGCACAGATACGCAGTATTTT.